This T cell receptor (beta chain) is drawn from a study of early T cells in non-severe SARS-CoV-2 infection. Study-wide results and caveats: The study's VDJdb matching favored anti-spike CD8 responses and missed private and CD4 specificities.

A note on this clonotype: As yet, its antigen is unknown.

Individual cDNA molecules carried attached unique molecular identifiers. TCRdb reanalysed the 5' RACE reads using MiXCR and keeps one entry per CDR3 protein. The sample has fewer than 60,000 distinct CDR3 sequences, around 9.1% seen once; the top ten hold 4% to 5%. CDR3 length: 14 residues. V lost 1 base and J 0 bases, leaving 8 bases between the germline ends. CDR1 and CDR2 (germline): DFQATT, SNEGSKA (reference sequence). The source of this sequence is an adult who was a healthcare worker with PCR-confirmed SARS-CoV-2 infection or an uninfected control (not recorded which). The sample consisted of whole blood. V usage is TRBV20-1 and J usage is TRBJ2-3; no clear D gene. CDR3 DNA: TGCAGTGCTAGAGTCGGGCTGAGCACAGATACGCAGTATTTT. This codes for CSARVGLSTDTQYF.